This T cell receptor (beta chain) was sequenced in a study of glioma-infiltrating T cells. The iRepertoire nested amplicon-rescue multiplex PCR amplified TCR alpha and beta CDR3s from RNA. One entry per CDR3 protein, called by TCRdb with MiXCR from the multiplex PCR reads. The data show under 130,000 distinct CDR3 sequences, 25% to 30% seen once. This CDR3 has 15 residues. V dropped 5 bases and J dropped 1 base, with 13 bases sitting between them. The sequence was obtained from a human donor with low-grade glioma or glioblastoma, undergoing nonglioma brain surgery, or in good health (not recorded which). The chain combines TRBV12-3 or TRBV12-4 with TRBJ2-3; no firm D call. The specimen was glioma tissue, nonneoplastic brain tissue, or PBMCs (not recorded which). CDR3 in amino acids: CASSAQNAGTDTQYF. The CDR3, as DNA: TGTGCCAGCAGTGCCCAGAACGCGGGCACAGATACGCAGTATTTT.